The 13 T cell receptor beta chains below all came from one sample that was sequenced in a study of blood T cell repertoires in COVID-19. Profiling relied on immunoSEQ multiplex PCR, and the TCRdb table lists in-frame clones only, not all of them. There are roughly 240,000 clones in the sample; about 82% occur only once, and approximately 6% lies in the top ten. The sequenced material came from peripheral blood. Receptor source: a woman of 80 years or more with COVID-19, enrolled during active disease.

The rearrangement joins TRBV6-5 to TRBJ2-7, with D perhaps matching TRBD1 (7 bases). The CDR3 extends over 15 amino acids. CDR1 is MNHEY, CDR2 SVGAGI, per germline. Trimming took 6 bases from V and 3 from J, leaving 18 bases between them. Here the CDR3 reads CASRGQTLGGYEQYF. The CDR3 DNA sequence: TGTGCCAGCAGGGGACAGACATTGGGAGGCTACGAGCAGTACTTC.

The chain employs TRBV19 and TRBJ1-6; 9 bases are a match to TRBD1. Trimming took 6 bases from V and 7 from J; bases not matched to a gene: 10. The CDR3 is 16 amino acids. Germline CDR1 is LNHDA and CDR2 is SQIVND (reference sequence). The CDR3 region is CASSDSGTGYNSPLHF. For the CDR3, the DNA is TGTGCCAGTAGCGATTCCGGGACAGGGTACAATTCACCCCTCCACTTT.

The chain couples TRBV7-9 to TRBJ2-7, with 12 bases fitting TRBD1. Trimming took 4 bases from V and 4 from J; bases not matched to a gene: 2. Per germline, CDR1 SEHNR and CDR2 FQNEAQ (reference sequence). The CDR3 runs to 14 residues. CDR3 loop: CASSSGQGAYEQYF. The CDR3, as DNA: TGTGCCAGCAGCTCGGGACAGGGGGCGTACGAGCAGTACTTC.

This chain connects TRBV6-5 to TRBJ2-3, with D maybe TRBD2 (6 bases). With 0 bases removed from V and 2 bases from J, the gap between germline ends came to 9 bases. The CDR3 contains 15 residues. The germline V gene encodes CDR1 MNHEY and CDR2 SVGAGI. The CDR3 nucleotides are TGTGCCAGCAGTTACTCGGGACTCTCCACAGATACGCAGTATTTT. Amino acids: CASSYSGLSTDTQYF.

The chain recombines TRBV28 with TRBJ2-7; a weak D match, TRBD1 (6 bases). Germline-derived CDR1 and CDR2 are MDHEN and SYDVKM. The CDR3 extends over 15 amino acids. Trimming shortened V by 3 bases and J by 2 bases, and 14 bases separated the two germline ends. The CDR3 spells CASSLTGPLTYEQYF. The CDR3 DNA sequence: TGTGCCAGCAGTTTGACAGGACCCCTAACCTACGAGCAGTACTTC.

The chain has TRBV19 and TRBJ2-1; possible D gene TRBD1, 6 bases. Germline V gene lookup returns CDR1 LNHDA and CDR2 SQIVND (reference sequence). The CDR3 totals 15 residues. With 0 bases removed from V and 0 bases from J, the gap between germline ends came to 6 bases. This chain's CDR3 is CASSIDRGSYNEQFF. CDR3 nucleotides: TGTGCCAGTAGTATAGACAGGGGCTCCTACAATGAGCAGTTCTTC.

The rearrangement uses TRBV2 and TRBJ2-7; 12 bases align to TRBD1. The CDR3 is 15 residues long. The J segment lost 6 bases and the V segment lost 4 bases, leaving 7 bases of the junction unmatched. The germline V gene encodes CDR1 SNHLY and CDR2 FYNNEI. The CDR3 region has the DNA TGTGCCAGCAGTGGACCGGGACAGGGGGCGGGCGAGCAGTACTTC. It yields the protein CASSGPGQGAGEQYF.

The CDR3 coding sequence is TGTGCCATCAGTGAGTCTAGGACAAACGGTTCGCCCCAGCATTTT. This gives the protein CAISESRTNGSPQHF. The genes are TRBV10-3 and TRBJ1-5; TRBD1 might be the D (5 bases). This CDR3 is built from 15 residues. Germline V CDR1 and CDR2: ENHRY, SYGVKD. V lost 0 bases and J 9 bases, leaving 15 bases between the germline ends.

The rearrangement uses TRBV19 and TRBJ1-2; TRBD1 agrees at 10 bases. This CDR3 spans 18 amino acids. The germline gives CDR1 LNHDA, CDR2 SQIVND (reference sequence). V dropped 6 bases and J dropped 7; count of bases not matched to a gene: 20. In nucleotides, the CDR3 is TGTGCCAGTAGATCGATCTCGGGGACAGGGGCCCCCCCGGGTGGCTACACCTTC. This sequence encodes CASRSISGTGAPPGGYTF. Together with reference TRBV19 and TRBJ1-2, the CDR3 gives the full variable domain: DGGITQSPKYLFRKEGQNVTLSCEQNLNHDAMYWYRQDPGQGLRLIYYSQIVNDFQKGDIAEGYSVSREKKESFPLTVTSAQKNPTAFYLCASRSISGTGAPPGGYTFGSGTRLTVV.

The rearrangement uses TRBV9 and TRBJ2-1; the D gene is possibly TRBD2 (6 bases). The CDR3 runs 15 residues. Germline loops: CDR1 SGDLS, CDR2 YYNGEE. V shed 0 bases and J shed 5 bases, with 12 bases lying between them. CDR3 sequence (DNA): TGTGCCAGCAGCGTAGACTTGGAGGGCCACAATGAGCAGTTCTTC. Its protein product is CASSVDLEGHNEQFF.

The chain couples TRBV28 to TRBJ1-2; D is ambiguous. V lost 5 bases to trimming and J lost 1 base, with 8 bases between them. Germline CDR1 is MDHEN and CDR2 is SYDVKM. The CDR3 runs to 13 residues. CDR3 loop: CASSRDYNYGYTF. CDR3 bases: TGTGCCAGCAGTAGAGACTATAACTATGGCTACACCTTC.

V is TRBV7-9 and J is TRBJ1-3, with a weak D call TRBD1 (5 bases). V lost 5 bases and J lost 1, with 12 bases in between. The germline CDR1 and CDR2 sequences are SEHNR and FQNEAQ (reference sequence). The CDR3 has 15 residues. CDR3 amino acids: CASSRDGGSGNTIYF. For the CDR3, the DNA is TGTGCCAGCAGCCGGGACGGGGGATCTGGAAACACCATATATTTT.

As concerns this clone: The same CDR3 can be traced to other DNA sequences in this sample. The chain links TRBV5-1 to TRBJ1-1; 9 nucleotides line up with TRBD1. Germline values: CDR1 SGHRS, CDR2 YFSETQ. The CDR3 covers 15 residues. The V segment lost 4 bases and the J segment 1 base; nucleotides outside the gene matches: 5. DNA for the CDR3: TGCGCCAGCAGCCCCGGACAGGGGCCGAACACTGAAGCTTTCTTT. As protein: CASSPGQGPNTEAFF.